The present T cell receptor (beta chain) was sequenced within a study of T-cell memory formation after mild COVID-19. Study details: The study found TCR clusters largely donor specific. The study's findings and limits: Memory cells collected pre-infection included some clones that later responded, suggesting cross-reactive memory joined. Clones that contracted from day 15 to 85 had balanced CD4/CD8; later expanders were CD4+ biased.

The CDR3 sequence is 13 residues long. Trimming took 4 bases from V and 2 from J; bases not matched to a gene: 1. Looked up from germline, CDR1 is WSHSY and CDR2 is SAAADI. 5'RACE with constant-segment primers built TCRalpha and TCRbeta cDNA libraries with UMIs. TCRdb called the 5' RACE reads again in MiXCR, with one record for every CDR3 protein. The table lists hundreds of thousands of distinct CDR3 sequences, just over 20% of them singletons, with under 15% in the top ten. Of note for this clonotype: Its target is unknown.

Sample: PBMCs or a T cell subset sorted from them (not recorded which). This rearrangement joins TRBV10-2 to TRBJ2-7, with 8 positions matching TRBD1. This receptor was identified in an adult woman who had mild COVID-19 (a few samples of this study predate the infection). Cell type and time point are not known. CDR3 bases: TGCGCCAGCAGTGGGGACAGGCCCTACGAGCAGTACTTC. It translates to CASSGDRPYEQYF.